The 31 T cell receptor beta chains given below trace back to one sample, sequenced in a study of early T cells in non-severe SARS-CoV-2 infection. TCRdb passed the 5' RACE reads through MiXCR, listing each CDR3 protein once. The table has 20,000 to 25,000 distinct CDR3 sequences, 5% to 6% seen once. The material sequenced was whole blood, taken at baseline. The receptors originated from an adult who was a healthcare worker with PCR-confirmed SARS-CoV-2 infection or an uninfected control (not recorded which).

The table lists this clonotype with a few counts. The chain links TRBV12-3 or TRBV12-4 to TRBJ1-1; D gene unclear. The CDR3 extends over 13 amino acids. V was pared by 6 bases and J by 1 base, with 9 bases between. Here the CDR3 DNA reads TGTGCCAGCAGAAGAGGGAGGAACACTGAAGCTTTCTTT. Encoded protein: CASRRGRNTEAFF.

The V and J genes are TRBV12-3 or TRBV12-4 and TRBJ2-5; the D is unclear. Trimming removed 2 bases at V and 3 bases at J, with 19 bases between. CDR3 length equals 17 residues. The CDR3, as DNA: TGTGCCAGCAGTTTAAACGGGTGGTCAGGAAGGGAAGAGACCCAGTACTTC. Protein sequence: CASSLNGWSGREETQYF.

This clonotype was picked up many times. The chain recombines TRBV30 with TRBJ1-2, with 7 bases matching TRBD1. This CDR3 spans 12 amino acids. Trimming cost V 4 bases and J 7 bases; bases outside gene matches: 6. Germline V gene sequence: CDR1 GTSNPN, CDR2 SVGIG (reference sequence). In nucleotides, the CDR3 is TGTGCCTGGACCAGGGGGGGACTTGGCTACACCTTC. Translation gives CAWTRGGLGYTF.

This chain uses TRBV6-2 or TRBV6-3 with TRBJ1-2; 7 positions match TRBD1. Germline CDR1 is MNHEY and CDR2 is SVGEGT. The CDR3 spans 12 residues. The V and J ends lost 0 bases and 10 bases, in that order; junction bases with no gene match: 2. The CDR3 DNA reads as TGTGCCAGCAGTTACTCGACAGGGCTCTACACCTTC. Translating it yields CASSYSTGLYTF.

This clonotype was counted at least ten times. This chain uses TRBV7-2 with TRBJ2-3; D is possibly TRBD2 (6 bases). This CDR3 is built from 14 residues. Trimming left V 4 bases short and J 0 bases short, with 8 bases between. The germline V gene has CDR1 SGHTA and CDR2 FQGNSA. The CDR3 region has the DNA TGTGCCAGCAGCTCCAGCGGGAGCACAGATACGCAGTATTTT. Protein: CASSSSGSTDTQYF. Full variable domain (remainder filled in from reference TRBV7-2 and TRBJ2-3): GAGVSQSPSNKVTEKGKDVELRCDPISGHTALYWYRQSLGQGLEFLIYFQGNSAPDKSGLPSDRFSAERTGGSVSTLTIQRTQQEDSAVYLCASSSSGSTDTQYFGPGTRLTVL.

This clonotype was detected ten times or more. This chain links TRBV29-1 with TRBJ2-1; D gene unclear. CDR3 size: 13 residues. The V gene lost 3 bases and the J gene lost 3 bases, with 9 bases spanning the gap. CDR1 and CDR2 (germline): SQVTM, ANQGSEA. Here the CDR3 reads CSVEVWVYNEQFF. Here the CDR3 DNA reads TGCAGCGTTGAGGTATGGGTCTACAATGAGCAGTTCTTC.

This rearrangement joins TRBV29-1 to TRBJ1-1; D uncertain. Germline V gene data show CDR1 as SQVTM and CDR2 as ANQGSEA. V lost 5 bases and J 0 bases, leaving 16 bases between the germline ends. The CDR3 sequence is 15 residues long. The DNA for the CDR3 is TGCAGCGTTTACGGGGTCTCCTCCATGAACACTGAAGCTTTCTTT. It codes for CSVYGVSSMNTEAFF.

This clonotype was recorded at least ten times. The chain employs TRBV2 and TRBJ2-5; D may match TRBD1 or TRBD2 (6 bases each). The CDR3 loop spans 15 amino acids. Trimming took off 2 bases at V and 4 bases at J, with 14 bases between the two ends. Germline-derived CDR1 and CDR2 are SNHLY and FYNNEI. CDR3 in DNA: TGTGCCAGCAGTGAAAGGGGGGTTGTTAGAGAGACCCAGTACTTC. The encoded protein is CASSERGVVRETQYF.

This clonotype was observed many times. The rearrangement uses TRBV29-1 and TRBJ2-1; tentatively, D is TRBD1 (5 bases). The CDR3 is 13 amino acids. The germline V and J ends were trimmed by 7 bases and 8 bases, with 18 bases remaining between them. Germline-derived CDR1 and CDR2 are SQVTM and ANQGSEA. In DNA, the CDR3 is TGCAGCGCAATGCTGGGCTGGGGCGATGAGCAGTTCTTC. This sequence encodes CSAMLGWGDEQFF.

There are a few counts of this clonotype. The chain couples TRBV10-3 to TRBJ2-7, with D possibly matching TRBD2 (7 bases). The germline CDR1 and CDR2 sequences are ENHRY and SYGVKD. The CDR3 totals 14 residues. The V end lost 3 bases, the J end lost 7 bases, and 16 bases lay between the germline ends. CDR3 coding DNA: TGTGCCATCAGTGACTCGGGGGGCTCTCGGGAGCAGTACTTC. As protein: CAISDSGGSREQYF.

This clonotype was seen many times. The rearrangement links TRBV6-1 to TRBJ2-7; 11 nucleotides align to TRBD2. The CDR3 consists of 15 residues. V lost 6 bases, J lost 1 base, and 5 bases stayed unmatched. Per germline, CDR1 MNHNS and CDR2 SASEGT. CDR3 DNA sequence: TGTGCCAGCAGGGTACTAGCGGGGGTTTCCTACGAGCAGTACTTC. Protein: CASRVLAGVSYEQYF.

Only a few counts were recorded for this clonotype. The chain carries TRBV5-1 and TRBJ2-6; no reliable D call. Per germline, CDR1 SGHRS and CDR2 YFSETQ. V was trimmed by 9 bases and J by 3 bases, leaving 7 bases between them. This CDR3 has 12 residues. The DNA of the CDR3 is TGCGCCACCCGTGGTGGGGCCAACGTCCTGACTTTC. Translation gives CATRGGANVLTF.

This clonotype was seen many times. V and J are TRBV12-5 and TRBJ1-1, with a tentative D call TRBD1 (5 bases). The germline V gene encodes CDR1 LGHNT and CDR2 FRNRAP. With 1 base removed from V and 2 bases from J, the gap between germline ends came to 8 bases. This CDR3 has 14 residues. Written as DNA, the CDR3 is TGTGCTAGTGGTTTGGGACAGTTTAACACTGAAGCTTTCTTT. This translates into CASGLGQFNTEAFF.

The chain combines TRBV5-1 with TRBJ2-1, with D unresolved. CDR1 is SGHRS and CDR2 is YFSETQ in the germline V gene. Deletions cut 3 bases from V and 1 base from J, with 11 bases between. This CDR3 has 15 amino acids. The CDR3 protein is CASSSAGPSYNEQFF. The CDR3, as DNA: TGCGCCAGCAGCTCGGCAGGCCCTTCCTACAATGAGCAGTTCTTC.

This clonotype was recorded at least ten times. The rearrangement uses TRBV10-3 and TRBJ2-7; 7 bases agree with TRBD1. Trimming at V came to 2 bases and at J to 5 bases, leaving 0 bases not matched to a gene. Germline lookup yields CDR1 ENHRY and CDR2 SYGVKD. This CDR3 comprises 12 residues. Written as DNA, the CDR3 is TGTGCCATCAGTGAGGGGACAGACGAGCAGTACTTC. This translates into CAISEGTDEQYF.

This clonotype counts as medium-sized. The chain carries TRBV6-5 and TRBJ1-4; D unclear. V lost 5 bases and J 5 bases, leaving 12 bases between the germline ends. This CDR3 spans 14 amino acids. Germline CDR1 reads MNHEY; CDR2 reads SVGAGI. The CDR3 nucleotides read TGTGCCAGCAGTCCTAGGTCGGGGAATGAAAAACTGTTTTTT. It encodes CASSPRSGNEKLFF.

This clonotype has only a few counts. The V and J genes are TRBV7-6 and TRBJ2-2; D gene uncertain. Germline CDR1 SGHVS, CDR2 FNYEAQ. V gave up 0 bases and J gave up 1 base, with 9 bases separating them. CDR3 length: 16 amino acids. The CDR3 nucleotides are TGTGCCAGCAGCTTAGCGCCGACAAGGAACACCGGGGAGCTGTTTTTT. Translation: CASSLAPTRNTGELFF.

The V gene is TRBV29-1, the J gene TRBJ2-1; D is possibly TRBD1 (5 bases). This CDR3 is built from 13 residues. V gave up 1 base and J gave up 4 bases, with 8 bases separating them. From germline, CDR1 is SQVTM and CDR2 ANQGSEA. CDR3 sequence reads: CSVEGGRYNEQFF. Here the CDR3 DNA reads TGCAGCGTTGAAGGGGGCAGGTACAATGAGCAGTTCTTC.

This clonotype was picked up many times. The chain is built from TRBV30 and TRBJ2-7; TRBD2 might be the D (6 bases). Looked up from germline, CDR1 is GTSNPN and CDR2 is SVGIG (reference sequence). The ends were cut back, 6 bases at V and 4 bases at J, with 10 bases in the middle. The CDR3 covers 11 residues. The CDR3 loop reads CACAGRYEQYF. Written as DNA, the CDR3 is TGTGCCTGCGCAGGGAGGTACGAGCAGTACTTC.

The CDR3 protein is CSATVRYNEQFF. The CDR3 nucleotides read TGCAGTGCTACGGTCCGCTACAATGAGCAGTTCTTC. J is TRBJ2-1 and V is TRBV20-1; no firm D call. Trimming removed 4 bases from V and 3 bases from J, with 7 bases in between. Germline V CDR1 and CDR2: DFQATT, SNEGSKA (reference sequence). The CDR3 is 12 amino acids.

This chain connects TRBV7-2 to TRBJ2-7; 8 bases fit TRBD2. V gave up 1 base and J gave up 3 bases; unmatched junction bases: 11. CDR3 length equals 17 residues. Germline V gene lookup returns CDR1 SGHTA and CDR2 FQGNSA. The CDR3 spells CASSLGPLGSGGYEQYF. In DNA form, the CDR3 reads TGTGCCAGCAGCTTAGGTCCTTTGGGGAGCGGGGGCTACGAGCAGTACTTC.

In its sample, this clonotype was seen many times. The junction does not match germline at one end; this may be a read error. The gene calls are TRBV7-8 and TRBJ1-2; 8 bases are shared with TRBD1. The CDR3 sequence is 11 residues long. CDR1 is SGHVS, CDR2 FQNEAQ, per germline. Written as DNA, the CDR3 is TGTGCCAGCAGCTTAGGACAGGGGCAAAACTTC. Protein sequence: CASSLGQGQNF. The complete variable domain, with remaining parts taken from reference TRBV7-8 and TRBJ1-2, reads GAGVSQSPRYKVAKRGQDVALRCDPISGHVSLFWYQQALGQGPEFLTYFQNEAQLDKSGLPSDRFFAERPEGSVSTLKIQRTQQEDSAVYLCASSLGQGQNFGSGTRLTVV.

This clonotype was counted ten times or more. This sequence joins TRBV7-2 and TRBJ1-5; a weak D match, TRBD1 (5 bases). The germline V and J ends were trimmed by 4 bases and 1 base, with 17 bases remaining between them. In germline, CDR1 is SGHTA, CDR2 FQGNSA. This CDR3 has 17 amino acids. The CDR3 DNA reads TGTGCCAGCAGCTCGATGCCTATCGGGGCAAGCAATCAGCCCCAGCATTTT. Its protein is CASSSMPIGASNQPQHF.

The chain links TRBV19 to TRBJ2-2; D gene unclear. Germline CDR1 and CDR2: LNHDA and SQIVND (reference sequence). The CDR3 runs to 13 residues. Trimming shortened V by 4 bases and J by 4 bases, and 7 bases separated the two germline ends. The CDR3 DNA reads as TGTGCCAGTAGTACCCTGGGCACCGGGGAGCTGTTTTTT. Its translation is CASSTLGTGELFF.

In its sample, this clonotype was seen many times. The chain carries TRBV6-5 and TRBJ2-7; tentative D call: TRBD2 (5 bases). Germline V lookup: CDR1 MNHEY, CDR2 SVGAGI. Trimming pared 2 bases from V and 0 bases from J, leaving 11 bases between. This CDR3 has 15 amino acids. The CDR3 sequence: CASSYRSGSSYEQYF. In nucleotides, the CDR3 is TGTGCCAGCAGTTACAGAAGCGGAAGCTCCTACGAGCAGTACTTC.

This clonotype was recorded many times. CDR3 bases: TGTGCCAGCAGCCAAGTATTTAGGAACACTGAAGCTTTCTTT. This encodes CASSQVFRNTEAFF. The rearrangement uses TRBV4-2 and TRBJ1-1; D unclear. This CDR3 has 14 amino acids. V was cut by 1 base and J by 1 base, with 7 bases left in between. Germline V gene data show CDR1 as LGHNA and CDR2 as YNFKEQ.

This clonotype was seen at least ten times. The chain couples TRBV6-2 or TRBV6-3 to TRBJ1-2; D is unclear. Germline-derived CDR1 and CDR2 are MNHEY and SVGEGT. CDR3 length equals 18 residues. Trimming shortened V by 0 bases and J by 3 bases, and 20 bases separated the two germline ends. The DNA for the CDR3 is TGTGCCAGCAGTTACTCTACGGACTCCCCCTCGGATGACTATGGCTACACCTTC. Translating gives CASSYSTDSPSDDYGYTF.

By proportion, this clonotype is medium-sized (0.01 to 0.1%). The chain carries TRBV2 and TRBJ2-3; possible D gene TRBD1, 5 bases. V was pared by 4 bases and J by 0 bases, with 11 bases between. The CDR3 sequence is 15 residues long. Germline-derived CDR1 and CDR2 are SNHLY and FYNNEI. The CDR3 loop reads CASSAQGTSTDTQYF. In DNA form, the CDR3 reads TGTGCCAGCAGTGCTCAGGGAACTAGCACAGATACGCAGTATTTT.

This clonotype occurred a few times. This chain joins TRBV20-1 and TRBJ2-7; D possibly corresponds to TRBD2 (5 bases). Trimming cost V 0 bases and J 1 base, with 10 bases left between them. The CDR3 spans 14 residues. CDR1 and CDR2 from the germline V gene are DFQATT and SNEGSKA (reference sequence). The CDR3 loop reads CSARDPRESYEQYF. The CDR3 bases are TGCAGTGCTAGAGATCCTAGGGAGTCCTACGAGCAGTACTTC.

This clonotype was counted at least ten times. J is TRBJ1-2 and V is TRBV3-1; maybe TRBD1 (6 bases). The V end was cut by 4 bases, the J end by 2 bases, with 11 bases between. Germline V gives CDR1 LGHDT, CDR2 YNNKEL (reference sequence). The CDR3 loop spans 14 amino acids. The CDR3 sequence is CASSRETGNYGYTF. The CDR3 coding sequence is TGTGCCAGCAGCCGCGAGACAGGAAACTATGGCTACACCTTC. The full variable domain, rest sourced from reference TRBV3-1 and TRBJ1-2, is DTAVSQTPKYLVTQMGNDKSIKCEQNLGHDTMYWYKQDSKKFLKIMFSYNNKELIINETVPNRFSPKSPDKAHLNLHINSLELGDSAVYFCASSRETGNYGYTFGSGTRLTVV.

This chain uses TRBV30 with TRBJ2-6; D might be TRBD1 (5 bases). There are 13 residues in the CDR3. The V gene's germline CDR1 is GTSNPN and CDR2 SVGIG (reference sequence). CDR3 loop: CANGASGANVLTF. The CDR3 nucleotides are TGTGCTAATGGGGCATCTGGGGCCAACGTCCTGACTTTC.